This is a list of T cell receptor beta chains from one sample in a study of blood T cell repertoires in COVID-19. The table came from immunoSEQ multiplex PCR; TCRdb's copy has only in-frame clones and leaves some out. The repertoire includes about 210,000 clones, 70% to 90% of them detected once, and 1.4% to 1.5% sits in the top ten. Sequenced: peripheral blood. The source of these receptors is a man between 18 and 35 years old with active or convalescent COVID-19. Both conserved end residues are part of each CDR3. D genes are given only for firm matches.

>NA|TRBV6-5
CASSYSRNTEAFF
>TRBD1|TRBV5-6
CASSVGQGLGNTIYF
>TRBD1|TRBV6-5
CASRLGQGNQPQHF
>TRBD2|TRBV3-1/TRBV3-2
CASSHPGTSGRDEQFF
>NA|TRBV5-1
CASSLERQYLTEAFF
>NA|TRBV4-3
CASSQDGGASNGYTF
>TRBD1|TRBV4-1
CASSLDRAEQFF
>TRBD2|TRBV27
CASSPGTRSSYEQYF
>TRBD2|TRBV5-1
CASSLAGGLALELFF
>NA|TRBV7-2
CASSLDRGGSYEQYF
>NA|TRBV9
CASSVTGELKEKLFF
>NA|TRBV18
CASSRLGETQYF
>TRBD2|TRBV10-3
CAIRGLGDFGELFF
>NA|TRBV19
CASSPQGRGQPQHF
>TRBD1|TRBV10-3
CAISESTRGTGTMYF
>NA|TRBV7-2
CASSLLTVRVWEQFF
>NA|TRBV18
CASSPLGGTNTEAFF
>NA|TRBV6-5
CASSYSQTVSNQPQHF
>TRBD2|TRBV11-2
CASSQISGGNEQFF
>NA|TRBV5-1
CASSLSESYNEQFF
>NA|TRBV6-6
CASSLDRTYEQYF
>NA|TRBV4-1
CASSQDQGGFYEQYF
>TRBD1|TRBV28
CASRYGDSSNQPQHF
>NA|TRBV19
CASSAPYRQIYEQYF
>NA|TRBV5-1
CASSLGGASQPQHF
>NA|TRBV18
CASSPEIRGENTIYF
>NA|TRBV13
CASSLGIEILYNEQFF
>NA|TRBV7-8
CASSPPPGDTQYF
>TRBD2|TRBV5-4
CASSVHSGTDNEQFF
>NA|TRBV5-6
CASSSDPLETQYF
>NA|TRBV5-3
CARSLIWQELNQPQHF
>NA|TRBV27
CASSSTPTGNEQFF
>NA|TRBV3-1/TRBV3-2
CASSQASQNDGGGYTF
>TRBD1|TRBV5-4
CASSLQGFVYGYTF
>NA|TRBV28
CASSLMWQLNTEAFF
>TRBD2|TRBV5-8
CASSISGSENTQYF
>NA|TRBV9
CASSDGQPTDTQYF
>TRBD1|TRBV27
CASSPELRQGARNEQYF
>NA|TRBV6-2/TRBV6-3
CASSKGLGYEQYF
>NA|TRBV4-2
CASSQDPQGRANEKLFF
>NA|TRBV25-1
CASSQTGFHQPQHF
>NA|TRBV6-4
CASSGGRGAYNSPLHF
>TRBD1|TRBV5-4
CASSRRQGGGDTEAFF
>NA|TRBV28
CATSDTPTGVLTF
>TRBD1|TRBV24-1
CATSDSDSRDSILYGYTF
>NA|TRBV28
CASIRGIRGPMSSYNSPLHF
>TRBD1|TRBV27
CASSHGTGPGYTF
>TRBD2|TRBV13
CASSPGLAGGFPNEQFF
>TRBD1|TRBV19
CASSATQGATYNEQFF
>NA|TRBV7-6
CASSLGGGVQETQYF
>NA|TRBV5-1
CASSLVQGAAGNTIYF
>TRBD2|TRBV11-3
CASSLAPSGSSTEETQYF
>NA|TRBV6-1
CASSERAGENTEAFF
>NA|TRBV5-4
CASSLDWSSTDTQYF
>NA|TRBV19
CASSIGRMYNEQFF
>NA|TRBV24-1
CATSDAQVGVSYGYTF
>NA|TRBV2
CASSDRGFYGYTF
>TRBD1|TRBV14
CASSHDRGYGYTF
>NA|TRBV10-2
CASSESILRQASVAVEAFF